The 4 T cell receptor beta chains below were found in one sample sequenced in a study of T cell repertoires in cytomegalovirus infection. MiXCR was run by TCRdb on the reads, yielding one entry per CDR3 protein. The sample has some 940,000 distinct CDR3 sequences; approximately 30% are singletons. No cognate antigen is known for these TCRs. The sample consisted of cultured CD8+ T cells from PBMCs, taken from culture after CMV antigen stimulation. The receptors originated from a human donor in good health (CMV status not recorded). Some clones in this sample may be carry-over from other donors' samples.

This clonotype was detected only a few times. The chain uses TRBV20-1 and TRBJ2-1, with 9 nucleotides matching TRBD2. Germline assignment: CDR1 DFQATT and CDR2 SNEGSKA (reference sequence). The V segment lost 6 bases and the J segment 7 bases; nucleotides outside the gene matches: 16. The CDR3 consists of 16 residues. The CDR3 region is CSAPEAGGGAFNEQFF. In DNA, the CDR3 is TGCAGTGCCCCTGAAGCGGGCGGGGGGGCGTTTAATGAGCAGTTCTTC.

This clonotype has more than one count but fewer than ten. This chain joins TRBV4-1 and TRBJ2-3, with 10 bases fitting TRBD1. The ends lost 0 bases at V and 3 bases at J; junction bases unmatched: 6. Germline V lookup: CDR1 MGHRA, CDR2 YSYEKL. The CDR3 runs 17 residues. The chain's CDR3 is CASSQDETGGFTDTQYF. The CDR3 nucleotides read TGCGCCAGCAGCCAAGATGAGACAGGGGGCTTTACAGATACGCAGTATTTT.

The chain has TRBV5-5 and TRBJ1-1; D is uncertain. CDR1 is SGHKS, CDR2 YYEKEE, per germline (reference sequence). This CDR3 is built from 13 residues. Trimming took off 2 bases at V and 3 bases at J, with 8 bases between the two ends. The CDR3 loop reads CASSFYGDTEAFF. CDR3 in DNA: TGTGCCAGCAGCTTCTATGGGGACACTGAAGCTTTCTTT.

The J gene is TRBJ2-5, the V gene TRBV6-1, with no clear D. The CDR3 spans 12 residues. The ends were cut back, 5 bases at V and 9 bases at J, with 13 bases in the middle. Germline V gene lookup returns CDR1 MNHNS and CDR2 SASEGT. The CDR3 nucleotides read TGTGCCAGCAGTTCCGACCTGTGGGCCCAGTACTTC. It is translated as CASSSDLWAQYF.